This T cell receptor beta chain is from a study of shared clonotypes between healthy human individuals. The wider study: CD4 naive and memory got three plates each, CD8 naive two, CD8 memory one. Notes on the study in general: The four-donor shared clonotypes exceeded non-shared clonotypes in generation probability, with non-shared ones scoring lower.

This clone came up once. No antigen is known for it. Sequencing used immunoSEQ multiplex PCR; TCRdb keeps in-frame clones, though not all of them. The top ten clones hold roughly 0.13% of a sample with a few million clones, around 95% of them seen once. Per the germline V gene, CDR1 is LNHDA and CDR2 is SQIVND (reference sequence). Trimming left V 3 bases short and J 1 base short, with 9 bases between. The CDR3 is made up of 14 amino acids. The chain is built from TRBV19 and TRBJ1-1, with a weak D call TRBD1 (5 bases). The clonotype was recovered from a man aged 18 to 30 in good health. Sequences were obtained from naive CD4+ T cells sorted from blood. Subset defined: CD45RA+ positively selected. In DNA, the CDR3 is TGTGCCAGTAGTATTGGACACGCGAACACTGAAGCTTTCTTT. Its protein is CASSIGHANTEAFF.